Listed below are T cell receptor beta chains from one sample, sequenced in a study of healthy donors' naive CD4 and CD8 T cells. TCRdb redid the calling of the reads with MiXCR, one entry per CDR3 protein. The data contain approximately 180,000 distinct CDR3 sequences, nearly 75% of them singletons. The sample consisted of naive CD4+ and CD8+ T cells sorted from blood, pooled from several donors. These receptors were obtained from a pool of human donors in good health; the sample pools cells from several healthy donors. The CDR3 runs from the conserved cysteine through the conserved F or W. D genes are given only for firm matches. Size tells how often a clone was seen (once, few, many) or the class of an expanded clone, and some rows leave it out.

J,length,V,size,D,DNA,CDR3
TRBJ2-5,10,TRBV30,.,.,TGTGCCTGGGCACGGGAGACCCAGTACTTC,CAWARETQYF
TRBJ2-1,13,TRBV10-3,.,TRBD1,TGTGCCATCCCCGGGACAGGGGTAAATGAGCAGTTCTTC,CAIPGTGVNEQFF
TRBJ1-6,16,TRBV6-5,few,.,TGTGCCAGCAGTATGGACTCTAGCTCCTATAATTCACCCCTCCACTTT,CASSMDSSSYNSPLHF
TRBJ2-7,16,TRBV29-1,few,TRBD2,TGCAGCGTTGAGGCCTTGACTAGCGGGGCCTCCTACGAGCAGTACTTC,CSVEALTSGASYEQYF
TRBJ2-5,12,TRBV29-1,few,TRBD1,TGCAGCGTTCGGACAGGGGAAGAGACCCAGTACTTC,CSVRTGEETQYF
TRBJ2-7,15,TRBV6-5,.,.,TGTGCCAGCAGTTACTCGGATAGGGTAGGCTACGAGCAGTACTTC,CASSYSDRVGYEQYF
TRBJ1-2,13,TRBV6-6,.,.,TGTGCCAGCAGTTACTCGGGCAGTCATGGCTACACCTTT,CASSYSGSHGYTF
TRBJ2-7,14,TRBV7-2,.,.,TGTGCCAGCAGCCCCACGGGACGGAAGTACGAGCAGTACTTC,CASSPTGRKYEQYF
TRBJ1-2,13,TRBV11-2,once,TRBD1,TGTGCCAGCAGCCAAGGGACAGCTTATGGCTACACCTTC,CASSQGTAYGYTF
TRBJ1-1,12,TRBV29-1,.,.,TGCAGCGCGAAAGGCCTGGGCACTGAAGCTTTCTTT,CSAKGLGTEAFF
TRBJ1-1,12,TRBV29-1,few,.,TGCAGCGTTGTTGGACAGAACACTGAAGCTTTCTTT,CSVVGQNTEAFF
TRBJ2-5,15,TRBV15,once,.,TGTGCCACCAGCAGACCAAACAGTCAATTGCAGACCCAGTACTTC,CATSRPNSQLQTQYF
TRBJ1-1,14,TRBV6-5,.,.,TGTGCCAGCAGTCCGGGACGGCAGAACACTGAAGCTTTCTTT,CASSPGRQNTEAFF
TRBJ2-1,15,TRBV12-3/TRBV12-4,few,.,TGTGCCAGCAGTCTTTCAGGGGACTACCACAATGAGCAGTTCTTC,CASSLSGDYHNEQFF
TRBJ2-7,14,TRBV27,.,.,TGTGCCAGCAGTTTAAAAGGGGCGCGCTACGAGCAGTACTTC,CASSLKGARYEQYF
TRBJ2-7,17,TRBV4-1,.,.,TGCGCCAGCAGCCAAGATGGATTGCAGACTTTCTCCTACGAGCAGTACTTC,CASSQDGLQTFSYEQYF
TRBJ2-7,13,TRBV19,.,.,TGTGCCAGTAGTATCACAGGTGGACGGGAGCAGTACTTC,CASSITGGREQYF
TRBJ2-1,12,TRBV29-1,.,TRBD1,TGCAGCGTTGTACAGGGGGACAATGAGCAGTTCTTC,CSVVQGDNEQFF
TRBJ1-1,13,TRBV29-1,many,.,TGCAGCGTCGCAGGACGGATGAACACTGAAGCTTTCTTT,CSVAGRMNTEAFF
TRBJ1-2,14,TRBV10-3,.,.,TGTGCCATCAGTGATAAGGGGGTTAACTATGGCTACACCTTC,CAISDKGVNYGYTF
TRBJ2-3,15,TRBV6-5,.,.,TGTGCCAGCAGTCCCATGACAACTAGCACAGATACGCAGTATTTT,CASSPMTTSTDTQYF
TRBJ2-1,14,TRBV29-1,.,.,TGCAGCGTTGAAGTATCACGTCCCTACAATGAGCAGTTCTTC,CSVEVSRPYNEQFF
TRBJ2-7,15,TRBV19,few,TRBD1,TGTGCCAGTAGTTCCGGGACAGGGCTCAGCTACGAGCAGTACTTC,CASSSGTGLSYEQYF
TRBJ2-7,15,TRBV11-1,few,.,TGTGCCAGCAGCTTGGGCGCCAGTGCCCCCTACGAGCAGTACTTC,CASSLGASAPYEQYF
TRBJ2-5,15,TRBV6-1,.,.,TGTGCCAGCAGTGAAGAGGGTGCGAGTGGAGAGACCCAGTACTTC,CASSEEGASGETQYF